These T cell receptor beta chains were read from a single sample in a study of Tregs in tolerant kidney transplant recipients. The repertoire was sequenced with immunoSEQ multiplex PCR; TCRdb's copy has only in-frame clones and lacks some. This repertoire shows about 50,000 clones, roughly nine tenths found once; its top ten account for about 16%. This material consisted of CD8+ T cells from blood (PBMCs), taken 12 months after the transplant. These receptors were taken from a human patient who received a combined kidney and bone marrow transplant. Some T cells may be graft donor cells. Both conserved end residues are part of each CDR3. The order of the fields is clone size, CDR3 length, V gene, J gene, D gene, CDR3 protein, CDR3 DNA. D genes are given only for firm matches. Clone size is stated in some rows and not others, as once, few, many or a class when expanded.

clone_size: -
cdr3_length: 17
v_call: TRBV7-6
j_call: TRBJ2-1
d_call: -
cdr3_aa: CASSLSSGASSYNEQFF
cdr3_nt: TGTGCCAGCAGCTTATCTTCAGGGGCGAGCTCCTACAATGAGCAGTTCTTC

clone_size: few
cdr3_length: 12
v_call: TRBV12-5
j_call: TRBJ1-2
d_call: -
cdr3_aa: CASGLWGGAYTF
cdr3_nt: TGTGCTAGTGGTTTGTGGGGGGGGGCCTACACCTTC

clone_size: -
cdr3_length: 17
v_call: TRBV5-6
j_call: TRBJ2-7
d_call: -
cdr3_aa: CASSPGMGGAAMDEQYF
cdr3_nt: TGTGCCAGCAGCCCAGGCATGGGGGGTGCCGCTATGGACGAGCAGTACTTC

clone_size: -
cdr3_length: 14
v_call: TRBV11-3
j_call: TRBJ1-3
d_call: -
cdr3_aa: CASSFSGRGNTIYF
cdr3_nt: TGTGCCAGCAGCTTTTCGGGCCGGGGGAACACCATATATTTT

clone_size: -
cdr3_length: 16
v_call: TRBV4-3
j_call: TRBJ2-7
d_call: -
cdr3_aa: CASSQDYAGMTAEQYF
cdr3_nt: TGCGCCAGCAGCCAAGATTACGCGGGAATGACCGCCGAGCAGTACTTC

clone_size: -
cdr3_length: 17
v_call: TRBV9
j_call: TRBJ2-5
d_call: TRBD2
cdr3_aa: CASSPGTSGYTHETQYF
cdr3_nt: TGTGCCAGCAGCCCTGGGACTAGCGGCTATACTCATGAGACCCAGTACTTC

clone_size: -
cdr3_length: 17
v_call: TRBV9
j_call: TRBJ2-5
d_call: TRBD2
cdr3_aa: CASSVEPASGDQETQYF
cdr3_nt: TGTGCCAGCAGCGTAGAGCCGGCTAGCGGAGATCAAGAGACCCAGTACTTC

clone_size: -
cdr3_length: 14
v_call: TRBV30
j_call: TRBJ2-3
d_call: -
cdr3_aa: CAWSGGASTDTQYF
cdr3_nt: TGTGCCTGGAGTGGCGGGGCTAGCACAGATACGCAGTATTTT

clone_size: -
cdr3_length: 12
v_call: TRBV6-1
j_call: TRBJ2-7
d_call: -
cdr3_aa: CASKAGSYEQYF
cdr3_nt: TGTGCCAGCAAGGCGGGCTCCTACGAGCAGTACTTC

clone_size: -
cdr3_length: 15
v_call: TRBV2
j_call: TRBJ1-6
d_call: TRBD1
cdr3_aa: CASRRGQGVNSPLHF
cdr3_nt: TGTGCCAGCAGGCGGGGACAGGGGGTCAATTCCCCCCTCCACTTT

clone_size: few
cdr3_length: 13
v_call: TRBV29-1
j_call: TRBJ2-2
d_call: -
cdr3_aa: CSVISRDKGELFF
cdr3_nt: TGCAGCGTTATATCCAGGGATAAGGGGGAGCTGTTTTTT

clone_size: -
cdr3_length: 12
v_call: TRBV27
j_call: TRBJ2-7
d_call: -
cdr3_aa: CASSFPRGEQYF
cdr3_nt: TGTGCCAGCAGTTTCCCCAGGGGCGAGCAGTACTTC

clone_size: -
cdr3_length: 15
v_call: TRBV7-6
j_call: TRBJ2-7
d_call: -
cdr3_aa: CASSLSLAGIYEQYF
cdr3_nt: TGTGCCAGCAGCTTATCGTTGGCGGGGATCTACGAGCAGTACTTC

clone_size: -
cdr3_length: 14
v_call: TRBV6-5
j_call: TRBJ1-5
d_call: -
cdr3_aa: CASTPGGPHQPQHF
cdr3_nt: TGTGCCAGCACCCCCGGAGGGCCCCATCAGCCCCAGCATTTT

clone_size: -
cdr3_length: 14
v_call: TRBV13
j_call: TRBJ2-2
d_call: TRBD1
cdr3_aa: CASSWDRGSGELFF
cdr3_nt: TGTGCCAGCAGCTGGGACAGGGGCTCCGGGGAGCTGTTTTTT

clone_size: -
cdr3_length: 14
v_call: TRBV5-6
j_call: TRBJ2-3
d_call: TRBD2
cdr3_aa: CASSSSSGGGTQYF
cdr3_nt: TGTGCCAGCAGCAGCTCTAGCGGGGGCGGGACGCAGTATTTT

clone_size: -
cdr3_length: 14
v_call: TRBV12-5
j_call: TRBJ2-1
d_call: TRBD1
cdr3_aa: CASGKTGSHNEQFF
cdr3_nt: TGTGCTAGTGGGAAGACAGGGTCTCACAATGAGCAGTTCTTC

clone_size: -
cdr3_length: 15
v_call: TRBV7-6
j_call: TRBJ2-3
d_call: -
cdr3_aa: CASSDSGMSTDTQYF
cdr3_nt: TGTGCCAGCAGCGATTCAGGGATGAGCACAGATACGCAGTATTTT

clone_size: -
cdr3_length: 16
v_call: TRBV5-1
j_call: TRBJ1-2
d_call: -
cdr3_aa: CASTPTLGQTYYGYTF
cdr3_nt: TGCGCCAGCACCCCGACTCTTGGACAGACCTACTATGGCTACACCTTC

clone_size: once
cdr3_length: 14
v_call: TRBV6-5
j_call: TRBJ1-2
d_call: TRBD1
cdr3_aa: CASSYPDRGYGYTF
cdr3_nt: TGTGCCAGCAGTTACCCCGACAGGGGCTATGGCTACACCTTC

clone_size: -
cdr3_length: 16
v_call: TRBV9
j_call: TRBJ1-3
d_call: -
cdr3_aa: CASSVGGFGSGNTIYF
cdr3_nt: TGTGCCAGCAGCGTAGGAGGGTTTGGCTCTGGAAACACCATATATTTT

clone_size: -
cdr3_length: 15
v_call: TRBV27
j_call: TRBJ2-7
d_call: TRBD2
cdr3_aa: CASSPWTSGRNEQYF
cdr3_nt: TGTGCCAGCAGTCCGTGGACTAGCGGAAGGAACGAGCAGTACTTC

clone_size: -
cdr3_length: 13
v_call: TRBV4-1
j_call: TRBJ1-1
d_call: TRBD1
cdr3_aa: CASSQDYWTGAFF
cdr3_nt: TGCGCCAGCAGCCAAGATTACTGGACAGGGGCCTTCTTT

clone_size: once
cdr3_length: 17
v_call: TRBV5-1
j_call: TRBJ2-3
d_call: TRBD2
cdr3_aa: CASSPTRGERELDTQYF
cdr3_nt: TGCGCCAGCAGCCCGACCCGCGGTGAGCGGGAGTTAGATACGCAGTATTTT

clone_size: -
cdr3_length: 13
v_call: TRBV14
j_call: TRBJ2-7
d_call: -
cdr3_aa: CASSQVVSYEQYF
cdr3_nt: TGTGCCAGCAGCCAAGTGGTCAGTTACGAGCAGTACTTC

clone_size: -
cdr3_length: 15
v_call: TRBV19
j_call: TRBJ1-5
d_call: -
cdr3_aa: CASSIGGGSNQPQHF
cdr3_nt: TGTGCCAGTAGTATAGGGGGGGGGAGCAATCAGCCCCAGCATTTT

clone_size: -
cdr3_length: 14
v_call: TRBV7-9
j_call: TRBJ1-2
d_call: -
cdr3_aa: CASTPWGGFYGYTF
cdr3_nt: TGTGCCAGCACCCCTTGGGGGGGCTTCTATGGCTACACCTTC

clone_size: -
cdr3_length: 12
v_call: TRBV4-1
j_call: TRBJ2-1
d_call: -
cdr3_aa: CASSNGYNEQFF
cdr3_nt: TGCGCCAGCAGCAACGGCTACAATGAGCAGTTCTTC

clone_size: -
cdr3_length: 14
v_call: TRBV6-5
j_call: TRBJ2-7
d_call: -
cdr3_aa: CASSQQGSSYEQYF
cdr3_nt: TGTGCCAGCAGCCAACAGGGATCCTCCTACGAGCAGTACTTC

clone_size: -
cdr3_length: 14
v_call: TRBV29-1
j_call: TRBJ2-5
d_call: -
cdr3_aa: CSVPGQTVQETQYF
cdr3_nt: TGCAGCGTCCCAGGACAGACTGTACAAGAGACCCAGTACTTC

clone_size: few
cdr3_length: 13
v_call: TRBV11-3
j_call: TRBJ2-1
d_call: -
cdr3_aa: CASSPRFRDEQFF
cdr3_nt: TGTGCCAGCAGCCCCCGTTTTCGGGATGAGCAGTTCTTC

clone_size: -
cdr3_length: 15
v_call: TRBV4-2
j_call: TRBJ1-6
d_call: TRBD1
cdr3_aa: CASSQNRGFNSPLHF
cdr3_nt: TGTGCCAGCAGCCAAAACAGGGGGTTTAATTCACCCCTCCACTTT

clone_size: few
cdr3_length: 18
v_call: TRBV6-4
j_call: TRBJ1-6
d_call: -
cdr3_aa: CASSDSGGLSSYNSPLHF
cdr3_nt: TGTGCCAGCAGTGACTCAGGAGGTCTAAGCTCCTATAATTCCCCCCTCCACTTT

clone_size: -
cdr3_length: 15
v_call: TRBV11-2
j_call: TRBJ2-7
d_call: -
cdr3_aa: CASSLWGDRTYEQYF
cdr3_nt: TGTGCCAGCAGCTTATGGGGGGACAGAACCTACGAGCAGTACTTC

clone_size: -
cdr3_length: 14
v_call: TRBV7-3
j_call: TRBJ2-5
d_call: TRBD2
cdr3_aa: CASSFSGRQETQYF
cdr3_nt: TGTGCCAGCAGCTTTAGCGGGAGGCAAGAGACCCAGTACTTC

clone_size: -
cdr3_length: 15
v_call: TRBV7-9
j_call: TRBJ2-5
d_call: TRBD1
cdr3_aa: CASSAHRGSGETQYF
cdr3_nt: TGTGCCAGCAGCGCGCACAGGGGGTCAGGGGAGACCCAGTACTTC

clone_size: -
cdr3_length: 13
v_call: TRBV7-9
j_call: TRBJ2-4
d_call: TRBD1
cdr3_aa: CASRGGVEDIQYF
cdr3_nt: TGTGCCAGCAGAGGGGGCGTTGAGGACATTCAGTACTTC

clone_size: -
cdr3_length: 12
v_call: TRBV28
j_call: TRBJ1-1
d_call: -
cdr3_aa: CASSPFQGEAFF
cdr3_nt: TGTGCCAGCAGTCCCTTTCAGGGTGAAGCTTTCTTT

clone_size: -
cdr3_length: 13
v_call: TRBV16
j_call: TRBJ1-1
d_call: -
cdr3_aa: CASSRYSLTEAFF
cdr3_nt: TGTGCCAGCAGCCGATACAGCTTGACTGAAGCTTTCTTT

clone_size: -
cdr3_length: 16
v_call: TRBV4-1
j_call: TRBJ1-5
d_call: TRBD1
cdr3_aa: CASGQWDRVGNQPQHF
cdr3_nt: TGCGCCAGCGGCCAATGGGACAGGGTTGGAAATCAGCCCCAGCATTTT

clone_size: -
cdr3_length: 15
v_call: TRBV13
j_call: TRBJ2-3
d_call: -
cdr3_aa: CASSLLESDRDTQYF
cdr3_nt: TGTGCCAGCAGCTTATTGGAAAGCGACAGAGATACGCAGTATTTT

clone_size: -
cdr3_length: 15
v_call: TRBV28
j_call: TRBJ2-5
d_call: TRBD1
cdr3_aa: CASRIRQGAMGTQYF
cdr3_nt: TGTGCCAGCAGAATAAGACAGGGGGCAATGGGGACCCAGTACTTC

clone_size: -
cdr3_length: 14
v_call: TRBV29-1
j_call: TRBJ2-1
d_call: -
cdr3_aa: CSVDSDNNYNEQFF
cdr3_nt: TGCAGCGTTGATTCGGACAACAATTACAATGAGCAGTTCTTC

clone_size: once
cdr3_length: 17
v_call: TRBV5-1
j_call: TRBJ2-1
d_call: -
cdr3_aa: CASSFFLLGLASNEQFF
cdr3_nt: TGCGCCAGCAGCTTTTTTTTGCTTGGTCTAGCGAGCAATGAGCAGTTCTTC

clone_size: -
cdr3_length: 16
v_call: TRBV11-2
j_call: TRBJ2-3
d_call: TRBD2
cdr3_aa: CASSAVAGGPWDTQYF
cdr3_nt: TGTGCCAGCAGCGCTGTAGCGGGGGGGCCTTGGGATACGCAGTATTTT

clone_size: once
cdr3_length: 16
v_call: TRBV6-6
j_call: TRBJ2-1
d_call: TRBD2
cdr3_aa: CASSFLLAGVQNEQFF
cdr3_nt: TGTGCCAGCAGCTTCCTACTAGCGGGAGTTCAGAATGAGCAGTTCTTC

clone_size: -
cdr3_length: 12
v_call: TRBV5-4
j_call: TRBJ2-7
d_call: -
cdr3_aa: CASSLEGGEQYF
cdr3_nt: TGTGCCAGCAGCTTGGAAGGGGGCGAGCAGTACTTC

clone_size: -
cdr3_length: 12
v_call: TRBV5-4
j_call: TRBJ2-5
d_call: -
cdr3_aa: CASSTSQETQYF
cdr3_nt: TGTGCCAGCAGCACTTCCCAAGAGACCCAGTACTTC

clone_size: -
cdr3_length: 14
v_call: TRBV4-1
j_call: TRBJ2-7
d_call: TRBD1
cdr3_aa: CASSSRDSSYEQYF
cdr3_nt: TGCGCCAGCAGCAGCCGGGACAGCTCCTACGAGCAGTACTTC

clone_size: -
cdr3_length: 16
v_call: TRBV19
j_call: TRBJ2-1
d_call: TRBD2
cdr3_aa: CASSIGPGTSVNEQFF
cdr3_nt: TGTGCCAGTAGTATAGGCCCCGGGACTAGCGTCAATGAGCAGTTCTTC

clone_size: once
cdr3_length: 14
v_call: TRBV7-6
j_call: TRBJ1-1
d_call: -
cdr3_aa: CASSTPGAAPEAFF
cdr3_nt: TGTGCCAGCAGCACACCTGGGGCGGCTCCTGAAGCTTTCTTT

clone_size: -
cdr3_length: 12
v_call: TRBV29-1
j_call: TRBJ2-1
d_call: -
cdr3_aa: CSVEDLYNEQFF
cdr3_nt: TGCAGCGTTGAAGACCTCTACAATGAGCAGTTCTTC

clone_size: once
cdr3_length: 14
v_call: TRBV14
j_call: TRBJ2-3
d_call: -
cdr3_aa: CASSQKRHIDTQYF
cdr3_nt: TGTGCCAGCAGCCAGAAGAGACACATAGATACGCAGTATTTT

clone_size: -
cdr3_length: 17
v_call: TRBV5-4
j_call: TRBJ2-1
d_call: -
cdr3_aa: CASSLAPGLNSYNEQFF
cdr3_nt: TGTGCCAGCAGCTTGGCCCCGGGACTGAACTCCTACAATGAGCAGTTCTTC

clone_size: -
cdr3_length: 12
v_call: TRBV29-1
j_call: TRBJ2-7
d_call: TRBD1
cdr3_aa: CSGTTGGYEQYF
cdr3_nt: TGCAGCGGGACGACAGGGGGCTACGAGCAGTACTTC

clone_size: -
cdr3_length: 15
v_call: TRBV11-2
j_call: TRBJ2-1
d_call: TRBD1
cdr3_aa: CASSLGQGFVNEQFF
cdr3_nt: TGTGCCAGCAGCTTAGGACAGGGGTTCGTAAATGAGCAGTTCTTC

clone_size: -
cdr3_length: 15
v_call: TRBV19
j_call: TRBJ2-1
d_call: -
cdr3_aa: CASSIDRVDYNEQFF
cdr3_nt: TGTGCCAGTAGTATAGACCGGGTGGACTACAATGAGCAGTTCTTC

clone_size: -
cdr3_length: 16
v_call: TRBV6-5
j_call: TRBJ2-4
d_call: TRBD1
cdr3_aa: CASSYRDRGPPHIQYF
cdr3_nt: TGTGCCAGCAGTTACCGGGACAGGGGCCCTCCCCACATTCAGTACTTC

clone_size: -
cdr3_length: 14
v_call: TRBV5-6
j_call: TRBJ1-2
d_call: -
cdr3_aa: CASSLLAGIYGYTF
cdr3_nt: TGTGCCAGCAGCTTACTGGCAGGTATCTATGGCTACACCTTC

clone_size: -
cdr3_length: 13
v_call: TRBV27
j_call: TRBJ2-7
d_call: -
cdr3_aa: CASSIRQPYEQYF
cdr3_nt: TGTGCCAGCAGTATTAGACAGCCCTACGAGCAGTACTTC